A single sample is the source of the 9 T cell receptor beta chains below, sequenced in a study of blood T cell repertoires in COVID-19. Produced via immunoSEQ multiplex PCR; TCRdb's table is partial and in-frame only. The sample has 250,000 to 350,000 clones; around 90% are singletons. The source material was PBMCs or T cells enriched from blood (not recorded which). Source of these receptors: a woman in her twenties or thirties who had recovered from COVID-19.

The chain is built from TRBV7-9 and TRBJ1-3; 7 positions match TRBD1. Trimming cost V 5 bases and J 1 base; bases outside gene matches: 11. Germline CDR1 SEHNR, CDR2 FQNEAQ (reference sequence). This CDR3 spans 17 amino acids. This chain's CDR3 is CASSSRGSPVSGNTIYF. CDR3 coding DNA: TGTGCCAGCAGCAGCAGGGGGTCCCCTGTATCTGGAAACACCATATATTTT.

The J gene is TRBJ1-1, the V gene TRBV13; 8 nucleotides line up with TRBD1. The germline gives CDR1 PRHDT, CDR2 FYEKMQ (reference sequence). With V trimmed by 6 bases and J by 4 bases, 7 bases remained unmatched. There are 14 residues in the CDR3. The CDR3 region is CASSQGAWGTEAFF. DNA of the CDR3: TGTGCCAGCAGTCAGGGGGCTTGGGGCACTGAAGCTTTCTTT.

In its sample, this clone was seen once. This chain joins TRBV10-3 and TRBJ1-6, with D possibly TRBD1 on 5 matching bases. Germline V CDR1 and CDR2: ENHRY, SYGVKD. V lost 4 bases and J 10 bases, leaving 11 bases between the germline ends. CDR3 size: 13 residues. The CDR3 coding sequence is TGTGCCATCAGTGTGGAAGGGGTGTCACCCCTCCACTTT. It specifies CAISVEGVSPLHF.

The sample holds one count of this clone. J is TRBJ2-1 and V is TRBV9, with 12 bases that match TRBD1. This CDR3 region has 18 residues. The ends lost 4 bases at V and 10 bases at J; junction bases unmatched: 18. Looked up from germline, CDR1 is SGDLS and CDR2 is YYNGEE. The CDR3 DNA sequence: TGTGCCAGCAGCCCCAGTGGGAGGGACAGGGGGCAATTATACGAGCAGTTCTTC. This codes for CASSPSGRDRGQLYEQFF.

V is TRBV3-1 (or the pseudogene TRBV3-2) and J is TRBJ1-1; maybe TRBD1 (6 bases). The CDR3 is made up of 13 amino acids. Germline V CDR1 and CDR2: LGHDT, YNNKEL (reference sequence). Trimming pared 11 bases from V and 7 bases from J, leaving 20 bases between. The CDR3 loop is CASSRGAGFEAFF. As DNA, the CDR3 is TGTGCCTCTTCGCGGGGGGCTGGTTTTGAAGCTTTCTTT.

V is TRBV3-1 (or the pseudogene TRBV3-2) and J is TRBJ2-1, with unresolved D. Germline-derived CDR1 and CDR2 are LGHDT and YNNKEL (reference sequence). The CDR3 has 16 amino acids. Trimming left V 1 base short and J 4 bases short, with 14 bases between. As DNA, the CDR3 is TGTGCCAGCAGCCAAGGTTCGAGCGAGACGTACAATGAGCAGTTCTTC. Its protein is CASSQGSSETYNEQFF.

This chain uses TRBV5-4 with TRBJ1-1; perhaps TRBD1 as D (5 bases). Trimming removed 1 base from V and 6 bases from J, with 13 bases in between. The CDR3 consists of 14 residues. Germline V CDR1 and CDR2: SGHNT, YYREEE (reference sequence). The chain's CDR3 is CASSLYGLGAEAFF. The CDR3 DNA reads as TGTGCCAGCAGCTTGTACGGGCTAGGGGCTGAAGCTTTCTTT.

V gene TRBV30 combines with J gene TRBJ1-2, with D uncertain. Germline V gene data show CDR1 as GTSNPN and CDR2 as SVGIG (reference sequence). The length of the CDR3 is 11 residues. The V gene lost 4 bases and the J gene lost 4 bases, with 7 bases spanning the gap. The CDR3 coding sequence is TGTGCCTGGAAGCGACCCTATGGCTACACCTTC. Its protein product is CAWKRPYGYTF. Based on the CDR3 plus reference TRBV30 and TRBJ1-2, the full variable domain is SQTIHQWPATLVQPVGSPLSLECTVEGTSNPNLYWYRQAAGRGLQLLFYSVGIGQISSEVPQNLSASRPQDRQFILSSKKLLLSDSGFYLCAWKRPYGYTFGSGTRLTVV.

The V call is TRBV9, the J call TRBJ2-2; 7 nucleotides align to TRBD1. The CDR3 length is 15 residues. Trimming removed 0 bases from V and 7 bases from J; junction bases left unmatched: 6. The V gene's germline CDR1 is SGDLS and CDR2 YYNGEE. DNA for the CDR3: TGTGCCAGCAGCGTAGTACAGGGGATCGGCGGGGAGCTGTTTTTT. Encoded protein: CASSVVQGIGGELFF.